One sample yielded the 5 T cell receptor beta chains listed below, sequenced in a study of blood T cell repertoires in COVID-19. This table comes from immunoSEQ multiplex PCR, and its TCRdb copy is limited to in-frame clones, with some not included. The sample holds approximately 58,000 clones, about 81% seen once. Sequenced: peripheral blood. The receptors originated from a man in his fifties or sixties with COVID-19, enrolled during active disease.

This rearrangement joins TRBV2 to TRBJ2-2, with 11 bases identical to TRBD2. Germline V CDR1 and CDR2: SNHLY, FYNNEI. The CDR3 consists of 14 residues. The V and J ends lost 8 bases and 4 bases, in that order; junction bases with no gene match: 3. Written as DNA, the CDR3 is TGTGCCAGCGTAGCGGGGGGGCTCACCGGGGAGCTGTTTTTT. It specifies CASVAGGLTGELFF.

This rearrangement joins TRBV11-3 to TRBJ1-3, with D perhaps matching TRBD1 (5 bases). The germline V gene has CDR1 SGHNT and CDR2 YENEEA. The CDR3 is made up of 16 amino acids. V lost 1 base and J 0 bases, leaving 10 bases between the germline ends. CDR3: CASSLAQGSSGNTIYF. Here the CDR3 DNA reads TGTGCCAGCAGCTTAGCTCAGGGCAGCTCTGGAAACACCATATATTTT.

The chain couples TRBV19 to TRBJ1-2; 7 nucleotides match TRBD1. The CDR3 extends over 17 amino acids. V shed 6 bases, J shed 2 bases, and the junction held 15 bases outside the gene matches. The V gene's germline CDR1 is LNHDA and CDR2 SQIVND (reference sequence). CDR3 loop: CASSSERGDRQNYGYTF. In nucleotides, the CDR3 is TGTGCCAGTAGCTCAGAAAGAGGGGACAGACAGAACTATGGCTACACCTTC. The full variable domain, rest sourced from reference TRBV19 and TRBJ1-2, is DGGITQSPKYLFRKEGQNVTLSCEQNLNHDAMYWYRQDPGQGLRLIYYSQIVNDFQKGDIAEGYSVSREKKESFPLTVTSAQKNPTAFYLCASSSERGDRQNYGYTFGSGTRLTVV.

This chain connects TRBV6-5 to TRBJ1-1, with 8 bases that match TRBD1. CDR3 length equals 14 residues. Germline V lookup: CDR1 MNHEY, CDR2 SVGAGI. J gave up 6 bases and V 5 bases, and 8 bases lay outside the gene matches. For the CDR3, the DNA is TGTGCCAGCAGTACCCGACAGGGGCAGCCTGAAGCTTTCTTT. Protein: CASSTRQGQPEAFF.

The V and J genes are TRBV9 and TRBJ2-3; 16 bases are shared with TRBD2. The length of the CDR3 is 16 residues. V lost 4 bases and J lost 5; bases outside the gene matches: 4. CDR1 SGDLS and CDR2 YYNGEE come from the germline V gene. The CDR3 region is CASSSGLAGGRDTQYF. Written as DNA, the CDR3 is TGTGCCAGCAGCTCGGGACTAGCGGGGGGGCGAGATACGCAGTATTTT.